The 8 T cell receptor beta chains listed next were all sequenced from one sample in a study of T cells in Graves' hyperthyroidism and ophthalmopathy. TCR beta CDR3 regions were amplified from RNA transcripts. Using the HTBI primer set, a first-round RT-PCR was run on the TCR CDR3. MiXCR, run by TCRdb on the multiplex PCR reads, gives a single entry per CDR3 protein. The table records 540,000 or so distinct CDR3 sequences, 15% to 18% of them present only once. Source material: blood. Every receptor here comes from a woman in her twenties or thirties with Graves' hyperthyroidism.

This clonotype was detected only a few times. The rearrangement links TRBV19 to TRBJ1-4; no reliable D call. Germline CDR1 and CDR2: LNHDA and SQIVND (reference sequence). V lost 4 bases and J lost 0, with 12 bases in between. The CDR3 is made up of 16 amino acids. The CDR3 DNA reads as TGTGCCAGTAGTAGGGGATCAGGCGCAACTAATGAAAAACTGTTTTTT. Its protein product is CASSRGSGATNEKLFF.

This clonotype was found a few times. This chain joins TRBV20-1 and TRBJ2-1, with D possibly being TRBD2 (5 bases). Trimming shortened V by 2 bases and J by 4 bases, and 15 bases separated the two germline ends. The V gene's germline CDR1 is DFQATT and CDR2 SNEGSKA (reference sequence). This CDR3 comprises 15 residues. The CDR3 spells CSARFGGPGYNEQFF. DNA of the CDR3: TGCAGTGCTAGATTTGGAGGTCCGGGGTACAATGAGCAGTTCTTC.

This clonotype was seen more than once but under ten times. This sequence joins TRBV5-6 and TRBJ1-2; D uncertain. V shed 4 bases and J shed 4 bases, with 20 bases lying between them. CDR3 length: 16 amino acids. Germline V gene lookup returns CDR1 SGHDT and CDR2 YYEEEE. The CDR3 DNA reads as TGTGCCAGCAGCCTAGCGCACGCGAGCGCCTTCTATGGCTACACCTTC. Protein: CASSLAHASAFYGYTF.

CDR3 nucleotides: TGTGCCTGGACGGGGAATGCAGGCGGGGAAAAACTGTTTTTT. Translating it yields CAWTGNAGGEKLFF. The chain couples TRBV30 to TRBJ1-4; D gene ambiguous. Germline-derived CDR1 and CDR2 are GTSNPN and SVGIG (reference sequence). This CDR3 is built from 14 residues. V was clipped by 4 bases and J by 8 bases, with 17 bases between them.

There are many counts of this clonotype. This chain connects TRBV10-1 to TRBJ2-7, with 7 bases that match TRBD2. The V segment lost 0 bases and the J segment 7 bases; nucleotides outside the gene matches: 3. The CDR3 runs 13 residues. Germline CDR1 WNHNN, CDR2 SYGVQD (reference sequence). The CDR3: CASSESWGGEQYF. The CDR3 coding sequence is TGCGCCAGCAGTGAGTCGTGGGGGGGTGAGCAGTACTTC.

The chain joins TRBV6-2 or TRBV6-3 to TRBJ1-5, with TRBD1 matching 11 bases. The CDR3 contains 14 residues. J gave up 9 bases and V 10 bases, and 11 bases lay outside the gene matches. The germline V gene has CDR1 MNHEY and CDR2 SVGEGT. Here the CDR3 reads CATEGQGGRRPQHF. CDR3 bases: TGTGCCACTGAGGGACAGGGGGGAAGAAGGCCCCAGCATTTT.

CDR3 sequence reads: CASSAAPGQGDSYEQYF. CDR3 nucleotide sequence: TGTGCCAGCAGCGCAGCCCCGGGACAGGGGGACTCCTACGAGCAGTACTTC. The chain links TRBV25-1 to TRBJ2-7, with 11 bases matching TRBD1. After removal of 6 bases from V and 0 bases from J, the junction contained 10 bases not matched to a gene. This CDR3 is 17 amino acids long. Germline V CDR1 and CDR2: MGHDK, SYGVNS.

At least ten counts were recorded for this clonotype. This chain joins TRBV6-5 and TRBJ2-7; no firm D call. CDR3 length: 15 residues. Trimming cost V 1 base and J 2 bases, with 12 bases left between them. In germline, CDR1 is MNHEY, CDR2 SVGAGI. DNA for the CDR3: TGTGCCAGCAGTTACTATGCCGCAGGAACCTACGAGCAGTACTTC. Translation gives CASSYYAAGTYEQYF.